These T cell receptor beta chains were read from a single sample in a study of T cells in Graves' hyperthyroidism and ophthalmopathy. TCRdb itself ran the multiplex PCR reads through MiXCR, one entry per CDR3 protein. The sample has under 300,000 distinct CDR3 sequences; roughly 14% are singletons. The specimen was blood. The receptors come from a middle-aged woman with Graves' hyperthyroidism that later progressed to Graves' ophthalmopathy. The CDR3 runs from the conserved cysteine through the conserved F or W.

>TRBV5-1|TRBJ2-1
CASSLVLGFTSGAYNEQFF
>TRBV28|TRBJ1-6
CASSLLTGQDSPLHF
>TRBV11-2|TRBJ2-7
CASSSPGRESYEQYF
>TRBV7-8|TRBJ2-1
CASSLALIASSYNEQFF
>TRBV29-1|TRBJ2-7
CSVVVAGGPGYEQYF
>TRBV4-1|TRBJ1-3
CASSHPLPGAGNTIYF
>TRBV5-5|TRBJ2-1
CASSSLPGQGIGSEFF
>TRBV5-1|TRBJ2-1
CASSREMNEQFF
>TRBV28|TRBJ1-1
CASSFLGRTFPNTEAFF
>TRBV29-1|TRBJ1-1
CSVEVWNTEAFF
>TRBV7-2|TRBJ2-1
CASSLRPHFGNEQFF
>TRBV5-1|TRBJ2-6
CASSWEGDSGANVLTF
>TRBV28|TRBJ2-5
CASSQTSTQETQYF
>TRBV5-6|TRBJ1-4
CASSSGQVPNEKLFF
>TRBV24-1|TRBJ2-2
CATSDLPPGTGELFF
>TRBV20-1|TRBJ1-2
CSARGGRVGYGYTF
>TRBV5-1|TRBJ2-7
CASRREPSYEQYF
>TRBV28|TRBJ1-1
CASSLEGLAFF
>TRBV20-1|TRBJ1-3
CSARDGRSGNTIYF
>TRBV20-1|TRBJ1-5
CSARPDRDNQPQHF
>TRBV5-6|TRBJ1-1
CASSLSVKTGWSEAFF
>TRBV20-1|TRBJ1-1
CSAREPGMNTEAFF
>TRBV10-2|TRBJ1-1
CASSEQGNEAFF
>TRBV7-2|TRBJ1-2
CASSSNTVSGYTF
>TRBV20-1|TRBJ2-1
CSAPTSAARSYNEQFF
>TRBV6-5|TRBJ2-7
CASSYSTSGTYEQYF
>TRBV19|TRBJ2-7
CASSTAGANYEQYF
>TRBV7-3|TRBJ2-1
CASSLRPATYNEQFF
>TRBV19|TRBJ2-1
CATGLAGGSSYNEQFF
>TRBV5-1|TRBJ2-7
CASSYGTGLSEQYF
>TRBV13|TRBJ2-7
CASSLGSRQGITYEQYF
>TRBV7-3|TRBJ2-1
CASSMGPGLVNDEQFF
>TRBV7-9|TRBJ2-6
CASSLVGTGANVLTF
>TRBV20-1|TRBJ2-3
CSARTSGTYAGDTQYF
>TRBV11-2|TRBJ2-1
CASSLNPLAEQFF
>TRBV9|TRBJ2-1
CASSVAWGQNHEQFF
>TRBV28|TRBJ1-5
CASSLRGERSQHF
>TRBV5-1|TRBJ2-5
CASSFRGIPSQETQYF
>TRBV6-2/TRBV6-3|TRBJ2-2
CASSFLRPGELFF
>TRBV28|TRBJ2-7
CASSTSAHDPYEQYF